This TCR beta chain was identified in a study of blood T cell repertoires in COVID-19. TCRdb's table, derived via immunoSEQ multiplex PCR, lists solely in-frame clones and lacks some. This sample has some 260,000 clones; about 89% occur once, and the top ten carry approximately 1.9%. Sequenced: PBMCs or T cells enriched from blood (not recorded which). This receptor was identified in a woman under 30 who had recovered from COVID-19.

The CDR3 here is CAITLGRDNTGELFF. The CDR3 nucleotides are TGTGCCATCACCCTGGGGCGGGACAACACCGGGGAGCTGTTTTTT. This chain links TRBV10-3 with TRBJ2-2; maybe TRBD2 (6 bases). Trimming left V 7 bases short and J 2 bases short, with 14 bases between. This CDR3 spans 15 amino acids. Germline V gene sequence: CDR1 ENHRY, CDR2 SYGVKD.